There are many counts of the clone carrying this T cell receptor beta chain. This sample is part of a study of Graves' ophthalmopathy and Graves' hyperthyroidism. CDR3 length: 14 amino acids. Looked up from germline, CDR1 is SGHVS and CDR2 is FNYEAQ. The V end was cut by 1 base, the J end by 3 bases, with 7 bases between. CDR3 regions of TCR beta were amplified from RNA transcripts. The library came from an HTBI-primed first-round RT-PCR and a second-round multiplex PCR. From the multiplex PCR reads, TCRdb called clonotypes with MiXCR, one entry per CDR3 protein. In the table there are about 740,000 distinct CDR3 sequences, 40% of which are singletons.

This rearrangement joins TRBV7-6 to TRBJ1-5; a possible D gene is TRBD1 (5 bases). What was sequenced was peripheral blood. This clonotype was sampled from an adult man with Graves' ophthalmopathy. CDR3 residues: CASSLGGNNQPQHF. The CDR3 coding sequence is TGTGCCAGCAGCTTAGGGGGGAACAATCAGCCCCAGCATTTT. The full variable domain, rest sourced from reference TRBV7-6 and TRBJ1-5, is GAGVSQSPRYKVTKRGQDVALRCDPISGHVSLYWYRQALGQGPEFLTYFNYEAQQDKSGLPNDRFSAERPEGSISTLTIQRTEQRDSAMYRCASSLGGNNQPQHFGDGTRLSIL.